The rows below give T cell receptor beta chains drawn from one sample of a study of cytomegalovirus exposure and HLA in healthy donors. Data came from immunoSEQ multiplex PCR; TCRdb stores just in-frame clones and leaves some out. The table records 150,000 to 200,000 clones, roughly 80% of them present only once. The sample taken for sequencing was PBMCs. Source of these receptors: a man aged 18-30 years in good health and CMV-seropositive. Each CDR3 is given with its conserved first and last residue. Each record gives: clone size, V gene, J gene, D gene, CDR3 protein, CDR3 DNA. D genes are given only for firm matches. Clone size is given for some rows only: seen once, a few or many times, or a class if the clone is expanded.

>once|TRBV30|TRBJ2-2|.
CAWRPVTTGGPGELFF
TGTGCCTGGAGACCCGTCACGACAGGCGGGCCCGGGGAGCTGTTTTTT
>once|TRBV10-3|TRBJ2-7|TRBD1
CAIRLPGQGFEQYF
TGTGCCATCAGACTACCGGGACAGGGGTTCGAGCAGTACTTC
>.|TRBV28|TRBJ2-7|.
CASKNYRGLYEQYF
TGTGCCAGCAAAAATTATAGGGGCCTCTACGAGCAGTACTTC
>.|TRBV2|TRBJ2-5|.
CASSGSTNRETQYF
TGTGCCAGCTCGGGGAGTACAAACCGGGAGACCCAGTACTTC
>.|TRBV5-1|TRBJ2-3|TRBD2
CASSPHSGTSGTDTQYF
TGCGCCAGCAGCCCACACTCCGGGACTAGCGGCACAGATACGCAGTATTTT
>.|TRBV13|TRBJ2-1|.
CASSLEQGGGWNEQFF
TGTGCCAGCAGCTTAGAACAGGGGGGGGGTTGGAATGAGCAGTTCTTC
>.|TRBV7-9|TRBJ1-4|.
CASSLPQTSANEKLFF
TGTGCCAGCAGCTTACCCCAGACTTCTGCTAATGAAAAACTGTTTTTT
>.|TRBV5-1|TRBJ2-1|TRBD1
CASSPGTGYNEQFF
TGCGCCAGCAGCCCCGGGACAGGCTACAATGAGCAGTTCTTC
>once|TRBV4-3|TRBJ2-5|.
CASSQGRGRLQETQYF
TGCGCCAGCAGCCAAGGGAGAGGGAGACTTCAAGAGACCCAGTACTTC
>once|TRBV27|TRBJ1-2|TRBD1
CASSLSGTENYGYTF
TGTGCCAGCAGTTTATCGGGGACAGAGAACTATGGCTACACCTTC
>.|TRBV4-1|TRBJ2-3|.
CASSQAERRRGLSDTQYF
TGCGCCAGCAGCCAAGCCGAGAGGAGGAGGGGGCTGTCAGATACGCAGTATTTT
>.|TRBV6-4|TRBJ2-6|.
CASSEGGNSGANVLTF
TGTGCCAGCAGTGAAGGAGGGAACTCTGGGGCCAACGTCCTGACTTTC
>.|TRBV27|TRBJ2-1|.
CASSLRWVRYNEQFF
TGTGCCAGCAGTTTAAGGTGGGTGAGGTACAATGAGCAGTTCTTC
>.|TRBV29-1|TRBJ2-7|.
CSVSILGDSEQYF
TGCAGCGTCTCTATACTGGGGGACTCCGAGCAGTACTTC
>.|TRBV10-2|TRBJ2-2|TRBD1
CASSLGQGAGSGELFF
TGCGCCAGCAGTCTCGGACAGGGGGCTGGAAGCGGGGAGCTGTTTTTT
>.|TRBV7-7|TRBJ1-1|.
CASSLSVNTEAFF
TGTGCCAGCAGCTTATCGGTGAACACTGAAGCTTTCTTT
>.|TRBV9|TRBJ1-1|.
CASSVHGETEAFF
TGTGCCAGCAGCGTACATGGGGAGACTGAAGCTTTCTTT
>.|TRBV4-3|TRBJ2-2|.
CASSQGRVTGELFF
TGCGCCAGCAGCCAAGGCAGGGTCACCGGGGAGCTGTTTTTT
>.|TRBV5-4|TRBJ2-6|.
CASSLDTGRVDVAF
TGTGCCAGCAGCCTTGATACAGGGAGAGTCGACGTGGCTTTC
>.|TRBV30|TRBJ1-1|.
CAEGNTEAFF
TGTGCCGAGGGAAACACTGAAGCTTTCTTT
>.|TRBV7-9|TRBJ2-1|.
CASSQTEAYNEQFF
TGTGCCAGCAGCCAGACGGAGGCCTACAATGAGCAGTTCTTC
>.|TRBV15|TRBJ2-2|TRBD2
CATSRDSGSGTGELFF
TGTGCCACCAGCAGAGATAGCGGGAGCGGAACCGGGGAGCTGTTTTTT
>many|TRBV5-1|TRBJ2-2|TRBD2
CASSLTSGANTGELFF
TGCGCCAGCAGCCTGACTAGCGGGGCGAACACCGGGGAGCTGTTTTTT
>.|TRBV28|TRBJ2-1|TRBD2
CASRGGAYNEQFF
TGTGCCAGTCGGGGGGGAGCGTACAATGAGCAGTTCTTC
>.|TRBV18|TRBJ2-3|.
CASSPRGDTQYF
TGTGCCAGCTCACCACGCGGAGATACGCAGTATTTT
>.|TRBV30|TRBJ2-1|TRBD2
CASPLAGGYNEQFF
TGTGCCTCCCCTCTAGCGGGAGGGTACAATGAGCAGTTCTTC
>.|TRBV19|TRBJ1-1|.
CASSITPQHKNTEAFF
TGTGCCAGTAGTATCACCCCCCAACATAAGAACACTGAAGCTTTCTTT
>.|TRBV6-1|TRBJ2-7|TRBD1
CASSQTGVAYEQYF
TGTGCCAGCAGTCAAACAGGGGTCGCCTACGAGCAGTACTTC
>.|TRBV7-9|TRBJ2-3|TRBD2
CASGTSGRALTDTQYF
TGTGCCAGCGGGACTAGCGGGAGAGCCTTAACAGATACGCAGTATTTT
>.|TRBV5-1|TRBJ2-2|.
CASSLEWAVGGELFF
TGCGCCAGCAGCTTGGAATGGGCCGTAGGAGGGGAGCTGTTTTTT
>.|TRBV28|TRBJ2-1|TRBD2
CASRPGLAAAPSYNEQFF
TGTGCCAGCAGGCCGGGACTAGCGGCCGCACCTTCCTACAATGAGCAGTTCTTC
>.|TRBV14|TRBJ2-7|TRBD2
CASSLTARGDEQYF
TGTGCCAGCAGCTTAACGGCCCGGGGGGACGAGCAGTACTTC
>.|TRBV7-2|TRBJ2-7|.
CASSPTGYEQYF
TGTGCCAGCAGCCCCACGGGCTACGAGCAGTACTTC
>.|TRBV5-4|TRBJ1-5|TRBD1
CASSHSRDRGIGNQPQHF
TGTGCCAGCAGCCATAGCCGGGACAGGGGGATTGGCAATCAGCCCCAGCATTTT
>.|TRBV7-9|TRBJ2-5|TRBD2
CASSPPSGPQETQYF
TGTGCCAGCAGCCCGCCTAGCGGACCACAAGAGACCCAGTACTTC
>.|TRBV30|TRBJ1-2|TRBD1
CASRTGLDYGYTF
TGTGCCTCCCGGACAGGGCTGGACTATGGCTACACCTTC
>.|TRBV10-3|TRBJ1-1|.
CAISENGGTTEAFF
TGTGCCATCAGTGAGAATGGGGGGACCACTGAAGCTTTCTTT
>.|TRBV5-4|TRBJ1-5|.
CASSLDGAGRAQPQHF
TGTGCCAGCAGCTTGGATGGCGCAGGGAGGGCTCAGCCCCAGCATTTT
>.|TRBV29-1|TRBJ1-4|.
CSVSQGTLEKLFF
TGCAGCGTGAGCCAAGGGACACTCGAAAAACTGTTTTTT
>.|TRBV9|TRBJ2-1|.
CASSSGDYNEQFF
TGTGCCAGCAGCTCCGGGGATTACAATGAGCAGTTCTTC
>.|TRBV28|TRBJ2-1|TRBD1
CASSRSSTGSSYNEQFF
TGTGCCAGCAGCCGATCCTCGACAGGGAGCTCCTACAATGAGCAGTTCTTC
>.|TRBV27|TRBJ2-3|.
CASSLVSADTQYF
TGTGCCAGCAGTTTAGTGTCGGCAGATACGCAGTATTTT
>.|TRBV7-2|TRBJ2-7|.
CASSWFGPTYEQYF
TGTGCCAGCAGCTGGTTTGGGCCCACCTACGAGCAGTACTTC